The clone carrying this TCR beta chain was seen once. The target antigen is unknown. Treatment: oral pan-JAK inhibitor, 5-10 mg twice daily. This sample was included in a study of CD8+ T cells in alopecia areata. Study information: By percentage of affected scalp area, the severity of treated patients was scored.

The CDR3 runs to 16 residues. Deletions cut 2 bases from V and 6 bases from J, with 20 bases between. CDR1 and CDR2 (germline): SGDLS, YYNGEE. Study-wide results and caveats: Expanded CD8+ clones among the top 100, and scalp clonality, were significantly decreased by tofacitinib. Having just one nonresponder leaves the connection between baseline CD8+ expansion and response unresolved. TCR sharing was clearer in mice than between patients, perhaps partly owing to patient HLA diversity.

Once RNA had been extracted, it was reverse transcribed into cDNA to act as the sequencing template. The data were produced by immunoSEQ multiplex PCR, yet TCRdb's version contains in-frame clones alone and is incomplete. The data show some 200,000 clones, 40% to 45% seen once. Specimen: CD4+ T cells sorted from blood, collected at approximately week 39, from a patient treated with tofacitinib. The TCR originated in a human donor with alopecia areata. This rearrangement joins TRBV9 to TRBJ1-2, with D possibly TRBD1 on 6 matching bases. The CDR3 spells CASSVESGVGYHGYTF. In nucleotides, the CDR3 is TGTGCCAGCAGCGTTGAATCAGGGGTAGGGTACCATGGCTACACCTTC. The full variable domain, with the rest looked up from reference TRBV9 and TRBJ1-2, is DSGVTQTPKHLITATGQRVTLRCSPRSGDLSVYWYQQSLDQGLQFLIQYYNGEERAKGNILERFSAQQFPDLHSELNLSSLELGDSALYFCASSVESGVGYHGYTFGSGTRLTVV.